This TCR beta chain was documented in a study of cytomegalovirus exposure and HLA in healthy donors (dated by TCRdb to about 2017). At the level of the whole study: An earlier analysis of several hundred of the donors reported 250 to 300 Gb of sequence data and around 100 million unique TCR beta sequences obtained from about 179 million T cells. An early release covering just under 650 HLA-typed donors comprised approximately 300 gigabases of sequencing data and roughly 85 million unique TCR sequences. Of the roughly 410 genotyped donors, 75% to 85% were placed in the genetic ancestry cluster associated with self-reported Caucasian donors. The aim of the study was to test whether cataloging public T cell receptors could identify signatures of past pathogen exposure. The study used immunosequencing to profile the T cell repertoires of several hundred subjects and linked those repertoires to cytomegalovirus serostatus. Along with the approximately 700-subject first cohort, a separate validation cohort of about 110 different subjects was used. High-throughput TCR immunosequencing, statistical association of individual TCRs with disease status, and machine learning were combined to predict cytomegalovirus infection status. A later analysis re-examined previously published TCR beta repertoires from about 700 donors and added high-resolution HLA genotyping to investigate patterns of TCR occurrence. Rather than using new phenotypic data, the later analysis identified candidate immune exposures from TCR beta sequences and from how often those sequences occurred across donors. An earlier analysis of about 620 of the donors applied high-throughput TCR beta sequencing to assess whether each TCR beta V gene segment acted as functional or pseudogenic. Donor age, sex, ethnicity and CMV serostatus were compiled together with the repertoire data. A later genetic analysis took genome-wide SNP genotypes for about 65% of the roughly 670 donors and used that subset as a discovery cohort. Every discovery cohort repertoire had been produced on one sequencing platform. HLA typing included class I and class II loci at four-digit resolution. Typing coverage differed by locus: A, B, C, DRB1 and DQB1 were typed in roughly 620-630 donors, DQA1 in 500 to 550, DPA1 in over 600, and DPB1 in 400 to 480. Four to six DR-DQ haplotypes were handled as single units for association and clustering, since linkage in the cohort was strong. On average, about 200,000 unique TCR beta nucleotide sequences were sequenced per donor among fewer than 500 genotyped donors of the cohort, with roughly 18% of those sequences being non-productive. What the study reported, not specific to this receptor: Strong co-occurrence of HLA alleles, especially DR and DQ, made assigning TCR associations to individual alleles difficult. A further reported finding was that TCR beta sequences accurately predicted the HLA-A and HLA-B alleles for most subjects in the first cohort. The presence/absence analyses assumed that sequencing depth was roughly uniform across donors, and that assumption may not be true. A total of 150 to 200 TCR beta chains were listed by the study as associated with cytomegalovirus. A later genetic analysis reported fewer N-insertions in productive TCRs among donors in an Asian-associated ancestry cluster than the approximately 670-donor mean. According to the authors, the approach could potentially be generalized to other disease states and immunological phenotypes. At a false discovery rate of 0.05, a later analysis linked some 18,000 TCR beta sequences to specific HLA alleles. HLA typing was unavailable for some donors at each locus, so association tests used only the typed subset. V-gene and J-gene trimming of TCR beta chains was associated with a missense DCLRE1C variant in a later genetic analysis, and the association was replicated in an independent cohort. According to a later analysis, most CMV-associated TCR beta chains appeared to be HLA-restricted, and the HLA associations seemed to be driven largely by CMV exposure. Correlated functional status among segregating V segments might be attributable to linkage disequilibrium, but an unknown experimental factor could not be ruled out. In this cohort, only TCR beta chains were sequenced, and detectable features were limited by the absence of alpha or paired-chain data. In vitro tests confirmed that three of the cytomegalovirus-associated TCR beta chains recognize cytomegalovirus antigens. A group of highly shared sequence variants was considered likely to be a technical artifact of the sequencing pipeline. An earlier analysis of some 560 of the donors showed that most TCR beta V segments appeared in productive rearrangements either about 90% or about 30% of the time, which broadly matched IMGT annotations. Cytomegalovirus status was reported to be diagnosed by the classifier with high specificity and sensitivity in both the original and validation cohorts. In a later analysis, the rate of TCR association differed among HLA loci, with DRB1 alleles having the most associated TCRs and HLA-C alleles having the fewest. The only immune exposure information available for the cohort was CMV serostatus. The earlier analysis of about 600 of the donors excluded roughly 17 rarely observed V segments, including chromosome 9 orphons, because counts were too low. In a later analysis, HLA-associated TCR beta chains showed more clonal expansion and lower generation probabilities than non-associated chains that were equally common. Most TCR sequences were observed very rarely across donors, whereas some public TCRs were present in many individuals. In a later analysis, several top co-occurrence clusters were reported to appear linked to parvovirus B19, influenza, CMV and Epstein-Barr virus. Because the 87-base-pair reads could not distinguish some IMGT-functional V segments, including TRBV6-2 and TRBV6-3, those segments were excluded.

V gives up 5 bases and J gives up 1 base, and the segment between their germline ends measures 13 bases. CDR1 SGHTA and CDR2 FQGNSA were looked up in the germline V gene. The CDR3, from cysteine to phenylalanine, totals 15 residues. Only the CDR3 portion is preserved as DNA: 45 bases, with reading frame beginning at the first base. The library was made by the immunoSEQ multiplex PCR assay. A mixture of 60 forward primers for TCR Vbeta segments and 13 reverse primers for TCR Jbeta segments was used in the multiplex PCR. The CDR3 region of rearranged TCR beta genes was amplified from genomic DNA by a multiplex PCR assay. Amplified TCR beta libraries were sequenced as 87-base-pair reads on the Illumina HiSeq System. Per the authors' processing: Across the 666 repertoires, a later analysis counted 80 million or so unique TCR beta chains, 8.5 million to 12 million of which were shared by at least two donors. To remove PCR and sequencing errors, raw reads were error-corrected and collapsed into unique sequences using a nearest-neighbor algorithm that merged closely related sequences. CDR3 sequences were aligned to IMGT reference sequences to assign V, D and J gene segments. For a sequence to be retained, a match of at least six nucleotides to both a V gene segment and a J gene segment was required. Rearrangements were classified as productive when the CDR3 lacked stop codons and remained in frame with V and J, and all other rearrangements were classified as non-productive. Following IMGT convention, CDR3 was defined as the stretch from the second conserved V-encoded cysteine to the conserved J-encoded phenylalanine. The earlier analysis of approximately 590 of the donors excluded any sequence lacking an unambiguous match to a single V gene segment. An earlier analysis of a few hundred of the donors called V segments functional above 56.7% productive rearrangements and segregating when the between-donor standard deviation exceeded 5%. A statistical classification framework was built to diagnose cytomegalovirus status from the catalog of TCR beta chain sequences. A later analysis assigned V and J genes by comparing TCR nucleotide sequences with IMGT/GENE-DB human TR gene sequences. Using the TCRdist pipeline, a later analysis assigned CDR3 sequences along with most-parsimonious VDJ recombination scenarios. A later analysis defined each TCR beta chain by its CDR3 amino acid sequence plus V-gene family, and excluded reads lacking a unique V-gene family. To address suspected cross-contamination and a sequencing artifact, a later analysis removed approximately 600 highly shared, low-generation-probability nucleotide sequences. For each public chain, a later analysis derived a clonal expansion index from normalized ranks of inferred template counts within each repertoire. A later analysis computed generation probabilities with a VDJ recombination model fitted to out-of-frame rearrangements, and checked the results against IGoR. A later analysis scored TCR-TCR, TCR-HLA and TCR-CMV co-occurrence with hypergeometric tests, applying a repertoire-size bias correction to TCR pairs. To estimate false discovery rates, a later analysis permuted the HLA or CMV assignments 20 times. In a later analysis, co-occurring TCRs were grouped using DBSCAN, and TCRdist sequence similarity was added for clustering within HLA-allele-positive subsets. Co-occurrence clustering excluded repertoires with fewer than 30,000 or more than 120,000 public chains, plus five with anomalous nucleotide sharing. The source is immuneACCESS, and TCRdb retained only in-frame sequences with V and J called. Part of the clones is not carried over; for the studies checked, unresolved V genes explain less than half of this, and the remainder is unexplained. The V and J calls and clone size are taken from that table; D and trimming were inferred from the DNA. This sample has approximately 220,000 clones in its table, and roughly 79% of those were observed once. Of the sample, 1.5% to 2% is held by the ten largest clones.

Notes on this clone: The target of this receptor is not known. It has no much larger one-base neighbor in the sample; base qualities were not kept.

In total, roughly 710 healthy bone marrow donors made up the cohort. At the time of sampling, all cohort members were nominally healthy, though unrecorded immune exposures were likely present. The donor tested CMV seronegative and was one of the 352 seronegative cohort members. A peripheral blood sample was collected from each donor, and TCR beta sequencing was performed on peripheral blood mononuclear cells. Genomic DNA was extracted from the blood cell samples with the Qiagen DNeasy Blood Extraction Kit. This receptor was taken from a man aged 18 to 29 in good health and CMV-seronegative. The sequenced material came from PBMCs. The sequence joins TRBV7-2 to TRBJ2-3; the D gene is perhaps TRBD1, on 6 matching bases. CDR3 protein: CASSQGPTGTDTQYF. The DNA sequence is given as TGTGCCAGCAGCCAGGGGCCGACAGGCACAGATACGCAGTATTTT.